The 31 T cell receptor beta chains reported below all come from one sample, sequenced in a study of shared clonotypes between healthy human individuals (TCRdb year 2020). Library preparation employed the immunoSEQ multiplex PCR assay. TCRdb re-hosts the immuneACCESS table, in-frame sequences only. Its copies lack some clones; in the studies checked, an unresolved V gene accounts for under half of them, and the cause for the rest is not known. Here the sample has some 2.3 million clones; roughly 93% occur a single time. The top ten clonotypes cover 0.35% to 0.5% of the sample. Sample: naive CD4+ T cells from PBMCs. The cell subset or site label corresponds to: CD45RA+ positively selected. The receptor set was obtained from a man younger than 35 in good health. Some clones in this sample may be carry-over from other donors' samples.

The genes are TRBV12-5 and TRBJ2-3; the match to TRBD2 covers 11 bases. Germline trimming cut 4 bases from V and 3 bases from J; bases unmatched to any gene: 6. The CDR3 consists of 16 residues. The germline CDR1 and CDR2 sequences are LGHNT and FRNRAP. The CDR3 loop reads CASGWDSGRGTDTQYF. CDR3 bases: TGTGCTAGTGGTTGGGATAGCGGGAGGGGTACAGATACGCAGTATTTT.

The rearrangement links TRBV4-2 to TRBJ2-7; TRBD2 is a possible D gene (6 bases). Germline V gene sequence: CDR1 LGHNA, CDR2 YNFKEQ. V gave up 0 bases and J gave up 2 bases, with 11 bases separating them. This CDR3 is built from 15 residues. The CDR3 loop is CASSQDAGNPYEQYF. CDR3 in DNA: TGTGCCAGCAGCCAAGACGCGGGAAACCCCTACGAGCAGTACTTC.

This clone was found a few times. The chain carries TRBV18 and TRBJ2-4; 7 bases agree with TRBD2. Germline V lookup: CDR1 KGHSH, CDR2 LQKENI. This CDR3 region has 15 residues. V trimming: 6 bases; J trimming: 2 bases; junction bases outside the gene matches: 7. CDR3 residues: CASSEGGATKNIQYF. CDR3 DNA: TGTGCCAGCTCGGAGGGAGGGGCAACCAAAAACATTCAGTACTTC.

V usage is TRBV5-4 and J usage is TRBJ2-5; 12 bases line up with TRBD2. CDR1 and CDR2 from the germline V gene are SGHNT and YYREEE (reference sequence). The V and J ends lost 1 base and 4 bases, in that order; junction bases with no gene match: 2. The CDR3 length is 15 residues. The CDR3: CASSLLAGGPETQYF. The CDR3 DNA follows: TGTGCCAGCAGCTTGCTAGCGGGAGGGCCAGAGACCCAGTACTTC.

This clone was recorded once. This sample includes further DNA sequences coding for the same CDR3. The rearrangement joins TRBV20-1 to TRBJ2-5, with unresolved D. The CDR3 extends over 11 amino acids. Trimming removed 5 bases from V and 5 bases from J, with 9 bases in between. Germline CDR1 reads DFQATT; CDR2 reads SNEGSKA (reference sequence). Here the CDR3 reads CSAGRRETQYF. The CDR3 nucleotides read TGCAGTGCTGGCCGCCGGGAGACCCAGTACTTC.

This chain links TRBV7-2 with TRBJ1-3; no reliable D call. Germline V gene sequence: CDR1 SGHTA, CDR2 FQGNSA. This CDR3 contains 14 residues. The V end was cut by 6 bases, the J end by 6 bases, with 15 bases between. The CDR3 DNA follows: TGTGCCAGCAGGCAAGAGAGGGCAGAAAACACCATATATTTT. This encodes CASRQERAENTIYF.

The rearrangement uses TRBV2 and TRBJ1-2; D perhaps matches TRBD1 (5 bases). Germline CDR1 is SNHLY and CDR2 is FYNNEI. The CDR3 spans 13 residues. V gave up 7 bases and J gave up 3 bases, with 12 bases separating them. The CDR3 protein is CASNQRGDYGYTF. The CDR3 nucleotides read TGTGCCAGCAATCAGAGGGGAGACTATGGCTACACCTTC.

CDR3 nucleotides: TGTGCCAGCAGCGTAGGATCGAATAGAGATACGCAGTATTTT. Translated, it gives CASSVGSNRDTQYF. The V gene is TRBV9, the J gene TRBJ2-3; no definite D call. Trimming took 0 bases from V and 5 from J, leaving 10 bases between them. This CDR3 is built from 14 residues. Germline V gives CDR1 SGDLS, CDR2 YYNGEE.

The rearrangement joins TRBV5-1 to TRBJ1-6; D might be TRBD1 (5 bases). CDR1 SGHRS and CDR2 YFSETQ come from the germline V gene. Trimming stripped 0 bases from V and 5 bases from J, with 9 bases between. This CDR3 has 15 amino acids. This chain's CDR3 is CASSLAGAHNSPLHF. As DNA, the CDR3 is TGCGCCAGCAGCTTGGCCGGGGCACATAATTCACCCCTCCACTTT.

The chain is built from TRBV5-8 and TRBJ1-5; 9 bases are shared with TRBD1. Per germline, CDR1 SGHTS and CDR2 YDEGEE. This CDR3 has 15 residues. The V and J ends lost 4 bases and 5 bases, in that order; junction bases with no gene match: 7. DNA for the CDR3: TGTGCCAGCAGCCTTCGGGGACAGGGTCATCAGCCCCAGCATTTT. The encoded protein is CASSLRGQGHQPQHF.

The V and J genes are TRBV5-1 and TRBJ2-1, with TRBD2 matching over 8 bases. CDR3 length: 14 amino acids. The germline CDR1 and CDR2 sequences are SGHRS and YFSETQ. Trimming removed 0 bases from V and 8 bases from J; junction bases left unmatched: 4. The CDR3 nucleotides read TGCGCCAGCAGCTTGGGGACTAGCCACGATGAGCAGTTCTTC. Translating gives CASSLGTSHDEQFF.

The CDR3 DNA is TGTGCCAGCAGCGCCCAGGATGAGCAGTTCTTC. Its translation: CASSAQDEQFF. The chain employs TRBV9 and TRBJ2-1; D gene ambiguous. The V end lost 3 bases, the J end lost 8 bases, and 6 bases lay between the germline ends. The CDR3 runs to 11 residues. The germline CDR1 and CDR2 sequences are SGDLS and YYNGEE.

The chain uses TRBV5-4 and TRBJ1-2; D remains ambiguous. The germline CDR1 and CDR2 sequences are SGHNT and YYREEE (reference sequence). The V end was cut by 4 bases, the J end by 7 bases, with 26 bases between. The CDR3 sequence is 17 residues long. CDR3 region: CASSRSGATIGSSGYTF. In nucleotides, the CDR3 is TGTGCCAGCAGCCGCTCAGGCGCCACCATAGGCAGTTCTGGCTACACCTTC.

CDR3 sequence (DNA): TGTGCCAGCAGCCTCAAGGGGGGACGAAACTATGGCTACACCTTC. Amino acid sequence: CASSLKGGRNYGYTF. V and J are TRBV7-3 and TRBJ1-2; possibly TRBD1 for D (6 bases). Per germline, CDR1 SGHTA and CDR2 FQGTGA. The CDR3 contains 15 residues. V was shortened by 5 bases and J by 2 bases, with 15 bases between the two germline ends.

The chain combines TRBV19 with TRBJ1-2; D perhaps matches TRBD1 (5 bases). CDR3 length: 14 residues. The ends were cut back, 5 bases at V and 5 bases at J, with 15 bases in the middle. Germline CDR1 is LNHDA and CDR2 is SQIVND (reference sequence). The CDR3 sequence is CASSAQRGSYGYTF. The CDR3 DNA sequence: TGTGCCAGTAGTGCACAGAGGGGATCGTATGGCTACACCTTC.

V gene TRBV7-2 combines with J gene TRBJ2-5; the match to TRBD2 covers 7 bases. The CDR3 is made up of 16 amino acids. J was trimmed by 2 bases and V by 5 bases; bases with no gene match: 11. Germline V gene data show CDR1 as SGHTA and CDR2 as FQGNSA. CDR3 sequence (DNA): TGTGCCAGCAGCCTAGAAATGCGAGCGGGGCAAGAGACCCAGTACTTC. Translating it yields CASSLEMRAGQETQYF.

This sequence joins TRBV19 and TRBJ1-2; the match to TRBD1 covers 7 bases. J was trimmed by 4 bases and V by 5 bases; bases with no gene match: 10. There are 15 residues in the CDR3. The V gene's germline CDR1 is LNHDA and CDR2 SQIVND (reference sequence). DNA for the CDR3: TGTGCCAGTAGTCCCGGGACAGCAAAGACCTATGGCTACACCTTC. It translates to CASSPGTAKTYGYTF.

J is TRBJ2-5 and V is TRBV6-5, with D perhaps matching TRBD1 (6 bases). This CDR3 comprises 15 residues. V was trimmed by 1 base and J by 3 bases, leaving 12 bases between them. Germline lookup yields CDR1 MNHEY and CDR2 SVGAGI. In DNA form, the CDR3 reads TGTGCCAGCAGTTACTGGGCAGGGGTGGAAGAGACCCAGTACTTC. Protein product: CASSYWAGVEETQYF.

This clone has a single count. The chain couples TRBV28 to TRBJ2-7, with TRBD1 matching 11 bases. The CDR3 has 16 amino acids. CDR1 is MDHEN, CDR2 SYDVKM, per germline. With V trimmed by 5 bases and J by 1 base, 7 bases remained unmatched. In nucleotides, the CDR3 is TGTGCCAGCAGTGCTCCGGGACAGGGGGTTTCCTACGAGCAGTACTTC. It codes for CASSAPGQGVSYEQYF. Full variable domain (missing parts from reference TRBV28 and TRBJ2-7): DVKVTQSSRYLVKRTGEKVFLECVQDMDHENMFWYRQDPGLGLRLIYFSYDVKMKEKGDIPEGYSVSREKKERFSLILESASTNQTSMYLCASSAPGQGVSYEQYFGPGTRLTVT.

V and J are TRBV9 and TRBJ2-5; possibly TRBD2 for D (5 bases). Trimming pared 0 bases from V and 1 base from J, leaving 10 bases between. The CDR3 covers 15 residues. Germline V lookup: CDR1 SGDLS, CDR2 YYNGEE. The CDR3 loop is CASSVGQAVQETQYF. The CDR3 coding sequence is TGTGCCAGCAGCGTAGGTCAAGCGGTCCAAGAGACCCAGTACTTC.

The chain uses TRBV5-4 and TRBJ1-5, with D unclear. The V and J ends lost 6 bases and 4 bases respectively, with 11 bases between them. Germline loops: CDR1 SGHNT, CDR2 YYREEE (reference sequence). The CDR3 spans 13 residues. CDR3 loop: CASTSGSNQPQHF. DNA of the CDR3: TGTGCCAGCACTTCGGGGAGTAATCAGCCCCAGCATTTT.

Note on this clone: The sample holds other DNA sequences that translate to the same CDR3. The chain employs TRBV6-1 and TRBJ2-7; D unresolved. V was cut by 4 bases and J by 4 bases, with 8 bases left in between. This CDR3 has 12 residues. Germline CDR1 and CDR2: MNHNS and SASEGT. As DNA, the CDR3 is TGTGCCAGCAGTGTTACATCGTACGAGCAGTACTTC. Translation: CASSVTSYEQYF.

V is TRBV5-4 and J is TRBJ1-4; TRBD1 agrees at 8 bases. The CDR3 length is 16 residues. Germline values: CDR1 SGHNT, CDR2 YYREEE (reference sequence). The V and J ends lost 2 bases and 8 bases, in that order; junction bases with no gene match: 11. CDR3 amino acids: CASSLPLGTGDEKLFF. As DNA, the CDR3 is TGTGCCAGCAGCTTACCTCTCGGGACAGGAGACGAAAAACTGTTTTTT.

The V call is TRBV9, the J call TRBJ1-4; a possible D gene is TRBD1 (6 bases). The germline V and J ends were trimmed by 2 bases and 0 bases, with 14 bases remaining between them. The CDR3 runs to 17 residues. Germline CDR1 is SGDLS and CDR2 is YYNGEE. The CDR3: CASSVEDSRSTNEKLFF. In nucleotides, the CDR3 is TGTGCCAGCAGCGTGGAGGACAGTAGATCAACTAATGAAAAACTGTTTTTT. The full variable domain, completed using reference TRBV9 and TRBJ1-4, is DSGVTQTPKHLITATGQRVTLRCSPRSGDLSVYWYQQSLDQGLQFLIQYYNGEERAKGNILERFSAQQFPDLHSELNLSSLELGDSALYFCASSVEDSRSTNEKLFFGSGTQLSVL.

The gene calls are TRBV4-1 and TRBJ1-2; TRBD1 agrees at 7 bases. Germline-derived CDR1 and CDR2 are MGHRA and YSYEKL. This CDR3 has 17 amino acids. With V trimmed by 2 bases and J by 5 bases, 14 bases remained unmatched. CDR3 sequence reads: CASSQREEGQLPYGYTF. CDR3 nucleotides: TGCGCCAGCAGCCAACGAGAGGAGGGACAGCTACCTTATGGCTACACCTTC.

V and J are TRBV29-1 and TRBJ2-7; D is perhaps TRBD1 or TRBD2 (5 bases each). The CDR3 has 12 amino acids. Germline CDR1 is SQVTM and CDR2 is ANQGSEA. V was trimmed by 0 bases and J by 5 bases, leaving 8 bases between them. CDR3 amino acids: CSVEEGTHEQYF. The CDR3 region has the DNA TGCAGCGTTGAAGAGGGGACCCACGAGCAGTACTTC.

CDR3 in amino acids: CASSLARPGNTEAFF. The CDR3 DNA follows: TGTGCCAGCAGTTTGGCCCGGCCTGGGAACACTGAAGCTTTCTTT. The rearrangement joins TRBV28 to TRBJ1-1; D unclear. Germline values: CDR1 MDHEN, CDR2 SYDVKM. The V end lost 3 bases, the J end lost 1 base, and 12 bases lay between the germline ends. CDR3 length: 15 amino acids. Supplemented by reference TRBV28 and TRBJ1-1, the full variable domain reads DVKVTQSSRYLVKRTGEKVFLECVQDMDHENMFWYRQDPGLGLRLIYFSYDVKMKEKGDIPEGYSVSREKKERFSLILESASTNQTSMYLCASSLARPGNTEAFFGQGTRLTVV.

The sample holds a few counts of this clone. CDR3: CASSNQEWNTEAFF. The CDR3 region has the DNA TGTGCCAGCAGTAATCAAGAGTGGAACACTGAAGCTTTCTTT. The chain links TRBV28 to TRBJ1-1; unclear D gene. The V end was cut by 5 bases, the J end by 1 base, with 11 bases between. The CDR3 runs to 14 residues. The germline gives CDR1 MDHEN, CDR2 SYDVKM.

The J gene is TRBJ2-7, the V gene TRBV14; D remains unclear. This CDR3 spans 12 amino acids. The V gene's germline CDR1 is SGHDN and CDR2 FVKESK. V shed 7 bases and J shed 4 bases, with 11 bases lying between them. For the CDR3, the DNA is TGTGCCAGCACCCGGCTAGTTTACGAGCAGTACTTC. As protein: CASTRLVYEQYF.

The gene calls are TRBV21-1 and TRBJ1-2; the table gives TRBD1 as D, unverified against the DNA. TRBV21-1 is tagged as a pseudogene. The CDR3 extends over 13 amino acids. The CDR3 loop reads CASSKAGPGGYTF. For the CDR3, the DNA is TGTGCCAGCAGCAAAGCGGGGCCAGGTGGCTACACCTTC.

The chain carries TRBV5-8 and TRBJ2-3; no definite D call. The CDR3 spans 12 residues. Germline CDR1 SGHTS, CDR2 YDEGEE. V was trimmed by 4 bases and J by 1 base, leaving 4 bases between them. The CDR3 sequence: CASSPGTDTQYF. CDR3 nucleotides: TGTGCCAGCAGCCCCGGCACAGATACGCAGTATTTT.